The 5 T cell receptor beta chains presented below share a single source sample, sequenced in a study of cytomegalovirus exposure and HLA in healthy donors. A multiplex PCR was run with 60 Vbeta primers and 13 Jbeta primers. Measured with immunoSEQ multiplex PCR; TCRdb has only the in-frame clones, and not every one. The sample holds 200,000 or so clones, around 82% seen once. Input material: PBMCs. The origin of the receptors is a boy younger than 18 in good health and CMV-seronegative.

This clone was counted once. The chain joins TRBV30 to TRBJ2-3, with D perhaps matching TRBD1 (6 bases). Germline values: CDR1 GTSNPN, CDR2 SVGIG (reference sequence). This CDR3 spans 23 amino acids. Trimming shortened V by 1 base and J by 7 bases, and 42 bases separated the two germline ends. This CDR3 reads CAWSASGTRLNRYGPLTPHTQYF. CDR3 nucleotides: TGTGCCTGGAGTGCGTCCGGGACAAGGCTCAACCGGTATGGCCCGTTAACCCCCCATACGCAGTATTTT.

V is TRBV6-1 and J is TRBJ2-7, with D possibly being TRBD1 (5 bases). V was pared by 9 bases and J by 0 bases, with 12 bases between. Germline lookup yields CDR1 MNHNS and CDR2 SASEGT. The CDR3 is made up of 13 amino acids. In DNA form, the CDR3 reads TGTGCCAGTAGACAGAGAAGCTCCTACGAGCAGTACTTC. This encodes CASRQRSSYEQYF.

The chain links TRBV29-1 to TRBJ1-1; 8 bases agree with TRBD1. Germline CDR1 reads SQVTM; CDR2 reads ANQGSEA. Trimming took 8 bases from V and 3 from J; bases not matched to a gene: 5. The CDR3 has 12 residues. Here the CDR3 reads CSYGQGYTEAFF. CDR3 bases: TGCAGCTACGGACAGGGTTACACTGAAGCTTTCTTT.

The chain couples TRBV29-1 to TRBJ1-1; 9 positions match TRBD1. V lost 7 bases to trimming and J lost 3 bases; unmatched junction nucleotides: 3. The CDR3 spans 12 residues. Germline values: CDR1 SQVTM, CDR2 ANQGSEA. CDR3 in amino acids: CSGDRVDTEAFF. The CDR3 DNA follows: TGCAGCGGGGACAGGGTGGACACTGAAGCTTTCTTT. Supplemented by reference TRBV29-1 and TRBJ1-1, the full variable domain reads SAVISQKPSRDICQRGTSLTIQCQVDSQVTMMFWYRQQPGQSLTLIATANQGSEATYESGFVIDKFPISRPNLTFSTLTVSNMSPEDSSIYLCSGDRVDTEAFFGQGTRLTVV.

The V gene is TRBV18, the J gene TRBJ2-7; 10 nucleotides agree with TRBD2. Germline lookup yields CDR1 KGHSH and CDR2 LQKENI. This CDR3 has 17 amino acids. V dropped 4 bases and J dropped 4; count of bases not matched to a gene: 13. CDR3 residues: CASSRLGLAVTSYEQYF. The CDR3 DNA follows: TGTGCCAGCTCACGACTTGGACTAGCGGTAACAAGTTACGAGCAGTACTTC. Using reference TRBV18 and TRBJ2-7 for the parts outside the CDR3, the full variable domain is NAGVMQNPRHLVRRRGQEARLRCSPMKGHSHVYWYRQLPEEGLKFMVYLQKENIIDESGMPKERFSAEFPKEGPSILRIQQVVRGDSAAYFCASSRLGLAVTSYEQYFGPGTRLTVT.